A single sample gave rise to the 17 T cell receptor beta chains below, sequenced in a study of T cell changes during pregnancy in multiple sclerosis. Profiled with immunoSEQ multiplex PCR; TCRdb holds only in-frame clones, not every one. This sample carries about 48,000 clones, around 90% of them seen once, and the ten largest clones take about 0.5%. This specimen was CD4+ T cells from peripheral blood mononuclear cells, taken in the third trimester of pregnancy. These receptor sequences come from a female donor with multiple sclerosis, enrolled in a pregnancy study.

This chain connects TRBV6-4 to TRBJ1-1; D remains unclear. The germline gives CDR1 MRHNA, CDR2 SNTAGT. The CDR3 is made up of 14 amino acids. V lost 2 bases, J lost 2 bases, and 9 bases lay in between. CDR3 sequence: CASSDTFTNTEAFF. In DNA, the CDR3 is TGTGCCAGCAGTGACACATTTACCAACACTGAAGCTTTCTTT.

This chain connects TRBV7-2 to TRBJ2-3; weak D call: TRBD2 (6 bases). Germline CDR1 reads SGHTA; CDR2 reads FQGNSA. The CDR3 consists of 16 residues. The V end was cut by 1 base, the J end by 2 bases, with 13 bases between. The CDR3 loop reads CASSLVGSGITDTQYF. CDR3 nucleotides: TGTGCCAGCAGCTTAGTGGGTAGCGGCATCACAGATACGCAGTATTTT.

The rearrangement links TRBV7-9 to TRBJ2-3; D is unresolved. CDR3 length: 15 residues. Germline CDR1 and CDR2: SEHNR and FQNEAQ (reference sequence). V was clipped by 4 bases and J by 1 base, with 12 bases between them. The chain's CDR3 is CASSYLGSRTDTQYF. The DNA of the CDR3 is TGTGCCAGCAGCTACCTCGGGTCACGCACAGATACGCAGTATTTT. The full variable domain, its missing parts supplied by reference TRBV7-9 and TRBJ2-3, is DTGVSQNPRHKITKRGQNVTFRCDPISEHNRLYWYRQTLGQGPEFLTYFQNEAQLEKSRLLSDRFSAERPKGSFSTLEIQRTEQGDSAMYLCASSYLGSRTDTQYFGPGTRLTVL.

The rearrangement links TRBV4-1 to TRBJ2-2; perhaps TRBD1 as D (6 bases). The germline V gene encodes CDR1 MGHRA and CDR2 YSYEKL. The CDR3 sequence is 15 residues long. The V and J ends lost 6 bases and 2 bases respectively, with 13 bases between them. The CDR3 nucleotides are TGCGCCAGCAGGATGGGACACTCAAACACCGGGGAGCTGTTTTTT. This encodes CASRMGHSNTGELFF.

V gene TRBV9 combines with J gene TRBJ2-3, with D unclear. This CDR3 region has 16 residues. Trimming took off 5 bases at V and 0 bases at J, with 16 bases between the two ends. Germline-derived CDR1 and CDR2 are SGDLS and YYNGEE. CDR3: CASSFESLYSTDTQYF. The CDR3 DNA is TGTGCCAGCAGTTTCGAGTCCCTATATAGCACAGATACGCAGTATTTT.

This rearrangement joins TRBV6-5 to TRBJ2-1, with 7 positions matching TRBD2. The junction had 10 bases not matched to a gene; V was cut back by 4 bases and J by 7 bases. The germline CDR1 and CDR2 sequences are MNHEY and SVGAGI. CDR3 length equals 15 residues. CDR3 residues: CASSSPGLHPNEQFF. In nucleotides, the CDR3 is TGTGCCAGCAGTTCGCCGGGACTACATCCTAATGAGCAGTTCTTC.

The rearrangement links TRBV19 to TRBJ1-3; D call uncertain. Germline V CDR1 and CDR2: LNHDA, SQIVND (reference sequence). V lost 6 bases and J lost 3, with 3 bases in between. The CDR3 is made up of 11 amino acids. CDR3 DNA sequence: TGTGCCAGTAGGAGTGGAAACACCATATATTTT. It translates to CASRSGNTIYF.

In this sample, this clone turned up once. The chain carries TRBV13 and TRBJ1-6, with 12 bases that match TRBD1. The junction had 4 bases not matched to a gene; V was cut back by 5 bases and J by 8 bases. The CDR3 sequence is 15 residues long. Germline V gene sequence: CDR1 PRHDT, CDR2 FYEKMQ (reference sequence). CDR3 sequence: CASSRGQGAYSPLHF. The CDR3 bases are TGTGCCAGCAGCAGGGGACAGGGGGCTTATTCACCCCTCCACTTT.

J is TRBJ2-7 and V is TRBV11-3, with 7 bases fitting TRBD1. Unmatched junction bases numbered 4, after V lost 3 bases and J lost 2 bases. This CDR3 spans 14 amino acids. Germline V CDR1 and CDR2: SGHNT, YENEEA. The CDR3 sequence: CASSFGRGPYEQYF. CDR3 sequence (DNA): TGTGCCAGCAGCTTCGGTAGGGGGCCCTACGAGCAGTACTTC.

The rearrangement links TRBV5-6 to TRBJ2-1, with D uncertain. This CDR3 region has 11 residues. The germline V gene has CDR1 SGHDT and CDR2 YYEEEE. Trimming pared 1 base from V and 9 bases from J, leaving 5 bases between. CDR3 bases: TGTGCCAGCAGCTTGAACTTTGAGCAGTTCTTC. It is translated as CASSLNFEQFF.

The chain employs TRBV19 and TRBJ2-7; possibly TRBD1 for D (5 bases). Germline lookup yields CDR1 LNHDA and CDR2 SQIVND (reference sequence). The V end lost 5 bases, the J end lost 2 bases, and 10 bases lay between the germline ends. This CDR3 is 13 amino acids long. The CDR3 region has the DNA TGTGCCAGTAGTCGAGACAGCGCCTACGAGCAGTACTTC. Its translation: CASSRDSAYEQYF.

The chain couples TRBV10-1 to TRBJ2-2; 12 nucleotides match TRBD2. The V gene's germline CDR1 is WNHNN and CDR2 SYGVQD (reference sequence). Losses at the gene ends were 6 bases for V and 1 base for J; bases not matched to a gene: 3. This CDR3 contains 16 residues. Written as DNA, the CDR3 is TGCGCCAGCAGGCAGACTAGCGGGGGGAACACCGGGGAGCTGTTTTTT. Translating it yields CASRQTSGGNTGELFF.

This chain's CDR3 is CASSSTRLSGANVLTF. In nucleotides, the CDR3 is TGCGCCAGCAGCTCAACACGCCTCTCTGGGGCCAACGTCCTGACTTTC. The gene calls are TRBV10-2 and TRBJ2-6, with D unclear. V was shortened by 6 bases and J by 0 bases, with 12 bases between the two germline ends. Per germline, CDR1 WSHSY and CDR2 SAAADI. This CDR3 comprises 16 residues.

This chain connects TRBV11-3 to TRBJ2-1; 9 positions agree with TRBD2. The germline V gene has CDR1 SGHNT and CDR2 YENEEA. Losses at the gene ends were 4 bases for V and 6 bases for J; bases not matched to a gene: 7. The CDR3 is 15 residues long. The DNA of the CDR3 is TGTGCCAGCAGCTCATCGCGGGGGGGCCGCAATGAGCAGTTCTTC. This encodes CASSSSRGGRNEQFF.

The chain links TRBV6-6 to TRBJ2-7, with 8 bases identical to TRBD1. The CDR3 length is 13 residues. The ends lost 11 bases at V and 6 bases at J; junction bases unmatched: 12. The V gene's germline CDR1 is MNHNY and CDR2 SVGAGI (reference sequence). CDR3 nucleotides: TGTGCCGGATCCGGGACAGGTCTATCCGAGCAGTACTTC. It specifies CAGSGTGLSEQYF.

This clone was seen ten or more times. CDR3: CASSPQGWSFF. The CDR3 nucleotides read TGTGCCAGCAGTCCCCAGGGTTGGTCTTTCTTT. The chain couples TRBV2 to TRBJ1-1, with a tentative D call TRBD1 (5 bases). CDR1 and CDR2 from the germline V gene are SNHLY and FYNNEI. V was clipped by 5 bases and J by 12 bases, with 13 bases between them. This CDR3 region has 11 residues.

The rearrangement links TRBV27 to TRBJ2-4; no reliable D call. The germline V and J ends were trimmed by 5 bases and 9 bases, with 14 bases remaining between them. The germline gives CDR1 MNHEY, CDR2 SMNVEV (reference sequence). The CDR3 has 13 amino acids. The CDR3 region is CASSNVLDPIQYF. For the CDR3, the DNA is TGTGCCAGCAGTAATGTTCTAGACCCCATTCAGTACTTC.